Listed below are T cell receptor beta chains from one sample, sequenced in a study of PD-1 blockade in mismatch repair-deficient tumors. TCRdb keeps only in-frame clones here, not all; method: immunoSEQ multiplex PCR. The top ten hold around 1.5% of the sample, which has approximately 20,000 clones, about 80% seen once. Here the sequenced sample was PBMCs, taken 52 weeks after starting pembrolizumab. The receptors were gathered from an adult with mismatch repair-deficient cancer. Both conserved end residues are part of each CDR3. D genes are given only for firm matches. Size is stated for part of the rows, as once, few or many counts, or as a class when the clone is expanded.

clone_size j_call d_call v_call cdr3_nt cdr3_aa
- TRBJ1-2 - TRBV18 TGTGCCAGCTCAGTGGTGACAGCGAGGACCTACTATGGCTACACCTTC CASSVVTARTYYGYTF
- TRBJ2-5 - TRBV18 TGTGCCAGCTCACCATCGGTCCAAGAGACCCAGTACTTC CASSPSVQETQYF
few TRBJ1-5 - TRBV2 TGTGCCAGCATGGGGACACACAATCAGCCCCAGCATTTT CASMGTHNQPQHF
- TRBJ2-7 - TRBV29-1 TGCAGCGTTGAAGCGGCGGCTAACTCCTACGAGCAGTACTTC CSVEAAANSYEQYF
- TRBJ2-1 TRBD1 TRBV19 TGTGCCAGTAGTCGCGGACAGGGCCCATACAATGAGCAGTTCTTC CASSRGQGPYNEQFF
- TRBJ2-3 - TRBV28 TGTGCCAGCAGTTTTGGGACTCTCACAGATACGCAGTATTTT CASSFGTLTDTQYF
- TRBJ2-3 TRBD1 TRBV2 TGTGCCAGCAGTGTTGAACAGGGGTTGGCAGATACGCAGTATTTT CASSVEQGLADTQYF
- TRBJ2-2 - TRBV6-4 TGTGCCAGCAGTGACTCGGGGCTGCCCACCGGGGAGCTGTTTTTT CASSDSGLPTGELFF
- TRBJ1-1 TRBD1 TRBV6-1 TGTGCCAGCATGGGTAGACAGGGGTGGGCTGAAGCTTTCTTT CASMGRQGWAEAFF
- TRBJ2-3 TRBD2 TRBV5-8 TGTGCCAGCAGCAAGGCCTCTGGCGGGAGGAGCACAGATACGCAGTATTTT CASSKASGGRSTDTQYF
- TRBJ2-1 - TRBV6-5 TGTGCCAGCAGTTACCGACAAGACAATGAGCAGTTCTTC CASSYRQDNEQFF
- TRBJ2-7 TRBD2 TRBV7-9 TGTGCCAGCAGCGCCCCATTAGGGACTAGCGGGATTCCTAACGAGCAGTACTTC CASSAPLGTSGIPNEQYF
few TRBJ1-5 - TRBV10-1 TGCGCCAGCAGTGGGGAGGGGTATCAGCCCCAGCATTTT CASSGEGYQPQHF
- TRBJ2-1 TRBD2 TRBV9 TGTGCCAGCAGCACCCGACTTGGGACTAGTTTTGACAATGAGCAGTTCTTC CASSTRLGTSFDNEQFF
- TRBJ2-1 - TRBV6-1 TGTGCCAGCTCTCTCCCGACAGCTTACAATGAGCAGTTCTTC CASSLPTAYNEQFF
few TRBJ2-7 - TRBV5-1 TGCGCCAGCAGCGCCCCCGGGGGGCCGAGCTCCTACGAGCAGTACTTC CASSAPGGPSSYEQYF
- TRBJ1-4 - TRBV29-1 TGCAGCGTTGCTGGGCCGGATGAAAAACTGTTTTTT CSVAGPDEKLFF
- TRBJ1-5 - TRBV28 TGTGCCAGCTACCCTTGGGGCAGGGGAGGGAATCAGCCCCAGCATTTT CASYPWGRGGNQPQHF
- TRBJ2-7 TRBD2 TRBV2 TGTGCCAGCAGCTCCCGGGAGGGCCCCCTCGAGCAGTACTTC CASSSREGPLEQYF
few TRBJ2-7 TRBD2 TRBV19 TGTGCCAGTAAAGGACTAGGCTCCTACGAGCAGTACTTC CASKGLGSYEQYF
- TRBJ2-7 - TRBV27 TGTGCCAGCAGTCGCCCGGGACTGTTAGTCTACGAGCAGTACTTC CASSRPGLLVYEQYF
- TRBJ2-1 TRBD2 TRBV18 TGTGCCAGCTCACCACGAACGGGGGGGCTATACAATGAGCAGTTCTTC CASSPRTGGLYNEQFF
- TRBJ2-5 TRBD1 TRBV7-9 TGTGCCCGTAGGGGACAGGGGCTTTTAGAGACCCAGTACTTC CARRGQGLLETQYF
- TRBJ1-6 - TRBV10-1 TGCGCCAGCAGTGAGGGGCCCTTCCAGAGAAATTCACCCCTCCACTTT CASSEGPFQRNSPLHF
few TRBJ2-7 TRBD2 TRBV27 TGTGCCACCAGCAGCCCGGGACTACCTTGGTACGAGCAGTACTTC CATSSPGLPWYEQYF
- TRBJ1-4 TRBD1 TRBV7-9 TGTGCCAGCAGCCTAGGGACAGACATAACTAATGAAAAACTGTTTTTT CASSLGTDITNEKLFF
- TRBJ1-2 - TRBV28 TGTGCCAGCAGTGGCAGGCCAAACTATGGCTACACCTTC CASSGRPNYGYTF
once TRBJ1-5 TRBD1 TRBV6-5 TGTGCCAGCAGTGCCGGACAGGGAACTTATCAGCCCCAGCATTTT CASSAGQGTYQPQHF
- TRBJ2-5 TRBD1 TRBV28 TGTGCCAGCACCGACAGGGGTTTGAAGGGAGAGACCCAGTACTTC CASTDRGLKGETQYF
- TRBJ1-1 TRBD1 TRBV27 TGTGCCAGCAGTATCCGACAGGGAACTGAAGCTTTCTTT CASSIRQGTEAFF
- TRBJ2-3 TRBD1 TRBV4-2 TGTGCCAGCAGCCAAGATCTGGGGACAGGAGATACGCAGTATTTT CASSQDLGTGDTQYF
- TRBJ1-1 TRBD1 TRBV14 TGTGCCAGCAGCCCAGGGGGCTGGTTAACTGAAGCTTTCTTT CASSPGGWLTEAFF
- TRBJ1-6 - TRBV7-3 TGTGCCAGCAGCTTGGCAGGGAGGAATTCACCCCTCCACTTT CASSLAGRNSPLHF
- TRBJ2-7 TRBD2 TRBV19 TGTGCCAGTAGTATAGAGGGTAGCGGGAGCTACGAGCAGTACTTC CASSIEGSGSYEQYF
- TRBJ2-4 - TRBV7-9 TGTGCCAGCAGCTTACGGGCGGGGTTAAACATTCAGTACTTC CASSLRAGLNIQYF
- TRBJ1-2 TRBD1 TRBV5-4 TGTGCCAGCAGCTTTGGACAGGGCAACTATGGCTACACCTTC CASSFGQGNYGYTF
- TRBJ2-7 TRBD1 TRBV5-4 TGTGCCAGCAGCTTGGGGGTGACAGGGGACGAGCAGTACTTC CASSLGVTGDEQYF
- TRBJ1-1 - TRBV19 TGTGCCAGTAGTAGGACACCGAACACTGAAGCTTTCTTT CASSRTPNTEAFF
- TRBJ2-7 - TRBV28 TGTGCCAGCACTTATAGATTCTCCTACGAGCAGTACTTC CASTYRFSYEQYF
- TRBJ2-7 - TRBV7-9 TGTGCCAGCAGCCCCCCGCGGGGCTCGCTCTCCTACGAGCAGTACTTC CASSPPRGSLSYEQYF
- TRBJ2-1 TRBD2 TRBV27 TGTGCCAGCAGTTTCATTTGGGGGGAGGGGCATAATGAGCAGTTCTTC CASSFIWGEGHNEQFF
- TRBJ2-2 - TRBV15 TGTGCCACCAGCAGGGAGGACGGTCAGAACACCAGGGAGCTGTTTTTT CATSREDGQNTRELFF
- TRBJ2-1 - TRBV15 TGTGCCACCAGCCGGGGCTACAATGAGCAGTTCTTC CATSRGYNEQFF
- TRBJ2-5 - TRBV28 TGTGCCAGCAGTCGGACTACCTCAGGGGAGACCCAGTACTTC CASSRTTSGETQYF
- TRBJ1-5 - TRBV2 TGTGCCAGCAGTGAGTCGAATCAGCCCCAGCATTTT CASSESNQPQHF